A single sample gave rise to the 24 T cell receptor beta chains below, sequenced in a study of tumor-infiltrating lymphocytes in primary liver carcinoma. Co-extraction yielded RNA and DNA from roughly 20-30 mg of unsorted bulk tissue. From 500 ng of total RNA, TCR beta-specific cDNA was reverse-transcribed using a constant-region primer. Sequencing libraries for TCR beta derived from three nested multiplex PCR rounds that used slightly modified ARM-PCR. TRBV1-TRBV30 forward primers paired with a C-beta reverse primer were used in the first two PCR rounds, which ran roughly 11 cycles each. TCRdb used MiXCR to reprocess the multiplex PCR reads, holding one entry per CDR3 protein. The sample has 100,000 or so distinct CDR3 sequences, 55% to 75% seen once. The source material was liver tumor tissue from sampling region 5. Subset defined: tumor region T5, tumor centre. Receptor source: a woman aged 55-70 years with primary liver carcinoma and hepatitis B virus infection.

This clonotype was picked up many times. The chain links TRBV6-6 to TRBJ2-2; TRBD1 or TRBD2 may be the D gene (6 bases each). V lost 0 bases and J lost 6, with 11 bases in between. CDR1 is MNHNY, CDR2 SVGAGI, per germline (reference sequence). The CDR3 spans 15 residues. Here the CDR3 reads CASSYSGGVAGELFF. The CDR3 region has the DNA TGTGCCAGCAGTTACTCCGGGGGCGTAGCCGGGGAGCTGTTTTTT.

To note about this clonotype: This clone may be a read error of a much larger clone one base away. The genes are TRBV14 and TRBJ2-6; D tentatively reads TRBD1 or TRBD2 (5 bases each). V was clipped by 1 base and J by 0 bases, with 19 bases between them. CDR1 SGHDN and CDR2 FVKESK come from the germline V gene. The CDR3 has 20 amino acids. The CDR3 here is CASSQGYRTQPASGANVLTF. The DNA of the CDR3 is TGTGCCAGCAGCCAAGGGTACAGGACTCAACCCGCCTCTGGGGCCAACGTCCTGACTTTC.

This clonotype was picked up a small number of times. The gene calls are TRBV11-2 and TRBJ1-6; TRBD1 is a possible D gene (5 bases). The germline V gene has CDR1 SGHAT and CDR2 FQNNGV. This CDR3 is built from 16 residues. In nucleotides, the CDR3 is TGTGTCAGTAGCTTAACCCCGCAGGGAATACGATCACCCCTCCACTTT. Amino acid sequence: CVSSLTPQGIRSPLHF. The entire variable domain, with the rest obtained from reference TRBV11-2 and TRBJ1-6, is as follows: EAGVAQSPRYKIIEKRQSVAFWCNPISGHATLYWYQQILGQGPKLLIQFQNNGVVDDSQLPKDRFSAERLKGVDSTLKIQPAKLEDSAVYLCVSSLTPQGIRSPLHFGNGTRLTVT.

This chain connects TRBV24-1 to TRBJ2-6, with 7 bases lining up with TRBD2. In germline, CDR1 is KGHDR, CDR2 SFDVKD. The length of the CDR3 is 16 residues. J was trimmed by 3 bases and V by 4 bases; bases with no gene match: 5. CDR3 bases: TGTGCCACCAGTGACCGGGGGGAGCGTGGGGCCAACGTCCTGACTTTC. It is translated as CATSDRGERGANVLTF.

As concerns this clonotype: This CDR3 is missing its conserved last phenylalanine or tryptophan, likely due to a read error. The chain uses TRBV11-2 and TRBJ1-1; D is ambiguous. This CDR3 is built from 13 residues. Germline V gene data show CDR1 as SGHAT and CDR2 as FQNNGV. The V end lost 2 bases, the J end lost 5 bases, and 9 bases lay between the germline ends. The CDR3 region is CASSLLTDTEAFS. CDR3 bases: TGTGCCAGCAGCTTATTGACCGATACTGAAGCTTTCTCT.

As to this clonotype: A single base separates this from a much larger clone, so it may be a read error. The V call is TRBV12-3 or TRBV12-4, the J call TRBJ2-7; D is unresolved. CDR3 length: 14 amino acids. This CDR3 is CTSSLTPGSYEQYF. CDR3 nucleotides: TGTACCAGCAGTTTAACACCCGGGTCCTACGAGCAGTACTTC.

As regards this clonotype: Sequence at one end of the junction differs from germline and may be a read error. The V call is TRBV14, the J call TRBJ2-1, with D perhaps TRBD2 (6 bases). The CDR3 loop spans 16 amino acids. Germline-derived CDR1 and CDR2 are SGHDN and FVKESK. CDR3 nucleotides: TGTGCCAGCAACCAAGTGGGCGGGACTGGCCTTGGCGAGCAGTTCTTC. Amino acids: CASNQVGGTGLGEQFF. Complete variable domain (other parts from reference TRBV14 and TRBJ2-1): EAGVTQFPSHSVIEKGQTVTLRCDPISGHDNLYWYRRVMGKEIKFLLHFVKESKQDESGMPNNRFLAERTGGTYSTLKVQPAELEDSGVYFCASNQVGGTGLGEQFFGPGTRLTVL.

About this clonotype: The junction differs from germline at one of its ends, possibly a read error. The chain uses TRBV5-6 and TRBJ1-2, with unresolved D. CDR1 and CDR2 from the germline V gene are SGHDT and YYEEEE. The CDR3 is made up of 14 amino acids. CDR3 coding DNA: TGTGCTAGCAGCCTCCGCCTGGGGAAGAGGAGCTACAACTTC. Translation: CASSLRLGKRSYNF. The entire variable domain, with the rest obtained from reference TRBV5-6 and TRBJ1-2, is as follows: DAGVTQSPTHLIKTRGQQVTLRCSPKSGHDTVSWYQQALGQGPQFIFQYYEEEERQRGNFPDRFSGHQFPNYSSELNVNALLLGDSALYLCASSLRLGKRSYNFGSGTRLTVV.

This chain connects TRBV2 to TRBJ2-3; D is perhaps TRBD2 (5 bases). CDR1 is SNHLY and CDR2 is FYNNEI in the germline V gene. The length of the CDR3 is 13 residues. Trimming pared 6 bases from V and 6 bases from J, leaving 13 bases between. The CDR3 bases are TGTGCCAGCAGGAGGTCGGGAACGGATACGCAGTATTTT. It is translated as CASRRSGTDTQYF.

Note on this clonotype: Germline is not matched at one junction end, which may reflect a read error. This rearrangement joins TRBV6-1 to TRBJ2-5, with TRBD2 matching over 8 bases. This CDR3 is 16 amino acids long. Germline lookup yields CDR1 MNHNS and CDR2 SASEGT. The CDR3 loop reads CASSGPRLARGRAQYF. CDR3 in DNA: TGTGCTAGCAGTGGCCCAAGACTAGCGAGAGGGAGGGCCCAGTACTTC.

With regard to this clonotype: One base away lies a much larger clone, so this may be a sequencing read error. The chain recombines TRBV24-1 with TRBJ2-5, with 12 bases matching TRBD2. The CDR3 sequence is 17 residues long. Germline values: CDR1 KGHDR, CDR2 SFDVKD. The CDR3 region has the DNA TGTGCCATCAGTGATTCCCGGACTAGCGGGATGTTAGGGACCCAGTACTTC. Protein: CAISDSRTSGMLGTQYF.

Only a few counts were recorded for this clonotype. It may be a read error: a sequence one base away is much more abundant. V gene TRBV4-2 combines with J gene TRBJ2-3; no reliable D call. This CDR3 contains 16 residues. The germline V gene has CDR1 LGHNA and CDR2 YNFKEQ. CDR3 residues: CASNQDVSGRTDTQYF. The DNA for the CDR3 is TGTGCCAGCAACCAAGACGTTTCGGGCCGCACAGATACGCAGTATTTT.

The rearrangement uses TRBV11-2 and TRBJ2-5; a possible D gene is TRBD1 (5 bases). The V gene's germline CDR1 is SGHAT and CDR2 FQNNGV. The CDR3 consists of 15 residues. CDR3 nucleotide sequence: TGTGTCATCCTCTTGGGGCTGGGATCGCAAGAGACCCAGTACTTC. Amino acid sequence: CVILLGLGSQETQYF.

As to this clonotype: It may be a read error: a sequence one base away is much more abundant. This chain connects TRBV5-1 to TRBJ2-7; D unresolved. The CDR3 has 14 amino acids. Germline assignment: CDR1 SGHRS and CDR2 YFSETQ. CDR3 sequence reads: CSSSLDIRTYEQYF. The CDR3, as DNA: TGCTCCAGCAGCTTGGATATTAGAACCTACGAGCAGTACTTC. The whole variable domain, filled in from reference TRBV5-1 and TRBJ2-7, reads KAGVTQTPRYLIKTRGQQVTLSCSPISGHRSVSWYQQTPGQGLQFLFEYFSETQRNKGNFPGRFSGRQFSNSRSEMNVSTLELGDSALYLCSSSLDIRTYEQYFGPGTRLTVT.

This clonotype was seen many times. The chain carries TRBV29-1 and TRBJ2-1, with D perhaps TRBD1 (5 bases). V lost 7 bases and J 5 bases, leaving 12 bases between the germline ends. The CDR3 extends over 12 amino acids. CDR1 and CDR2 from the germline V gene are SQVTM and ANQGSEA. The CDR3 sequence: CSARQSNNEQFF. The CDR3 DNA sequence: TGCAGCGCCAGACAGTCAAACAATGAGCAGTTCTTC.

With respect to this clonotype: Germline is not matched at one junction end, which may reflect a read error. The chain combines TRBV11-3 with TRBJ1-1; D is uncertain. Germline V gene lookup returns CDR1 SGHNT and CDR2 YENEEA. The CDR3 covers 16 residues. The CDR3 nucleotides are TGTGCCAGCAGCTTAGATGGTCTTGAAGGTGACACTGAAGCCTTCTTT. Amino acid sequence: CASSLDGLEGDTEAFF.

At least ten counts were recorded for this clonotype. The rearrangement links TRBV30 to TRBJ2-3; 9 nucleotides match TRBD1. The CDR3 has 14 residues. Germline loops: CDR1 GTSNPN, CDR2 SVGIG (reference sequence). The junction had 8 bases not matched to a gene; V was cut back by 4 bases and J by 6 bases. In DNA form, the CDR3 reads TGTGCCTGGACTGACAGGGGGAGGGGGGATACGCAGTATTTT. Encoded protein: CAWTDRGRGDTQYF.

The rearrangement joins TRBV11-3 to TRBJ2-7; a weak D match, TRBD2 (6 bases). CDR1 is SGHNT and CDR2 is YENEEA in the germline V gene. Trimming left V 1 base short and J 5 bases short, with 18 bases between. The CDR3 length is 16 residues. The chain's CDR3 is CASSLGGGKWGNEQYF. The CDR3 DNA reads TGTGCCAGCAGCTTAGGCGGCGGGAAGTGGGGAAACGAGCAGTACTTC.

This clonotype was observed a handful of times. The germline gene is not matched at one end of the junction; a read error may be the cause. The DNA of the CDR3 is TGCAGTGCTGGAGAGACTAGGGTAACAGATACGCAGTATTTT. This gives the protein CSAGETRVTDTQYF. V gene TRBV20-1 combines with J gene TRBJ2-3; D may be TRBD2 (6 bases). CDR3 length: 14 amino acids. In germline, CDR1 is DFQATT, CDR2 SNEGSKA (reference sequence).

Many counts were recorded for this clonotype. J is TRBJ1-2 and V is TRBV5-1; D is possibly TRBD1 (5 bases). The germline gives CDR1 SGHRS, CDR2 YFSETQ. CDR3 length: 14 residues. V lost 0 bases, J lost 10 bases, and 16 bases lay in between. The CDR3, as DNA: TGCGCCAGCAGCTTGGTGGGGGGGGACCCCATCTACACCTTC. Its translation: CASSLVGGDPIYTF.

The chain combines TRBV24-1 with TRBJ2-7; 8 bases match TRBD2. The germline V gene has CDR1 KGHDR and CDR2 SFDVKD. The CDR3 spans 15 residues. The V gene end was trimmed by 4 bases and the J gene end by 1 base; junction bases not matched to a gene: 5. This chain's CDR3 is CATSDRAGASYEQYF. CDR3 nucleotides: TGTGCCACCAGTGACAGAGCGGGAGCTTCCTACGAGCAGTACTTC.

On this clonotype itself: At one of its ends the junction is not consistent with the germline gene, which may arise from a read error. The chain combines TRBV11-2 with TRBJ1-3, with TRBD1 identical over 8 bases. The CDR3 extends over 13 amino acids. Germline assignment: CDR1 SGHAT and CDR2 FQNNGV. This CDR3 is CVNRRTGLNTIYF. The CDR3 region has the DNA TGCGTCAACAGAAGGACAGGGTTGAACACCATATATTTT. The whole variable domain, remainder taken from reference TRBV11-2 and TRBJ1-3, is EAGVAQSPRYKIIEKRQSVAFWCNPISGHATLYWYQQILGQGPKLLIQFQNNGVVDDSQLPKDRFSAERLKGVDSTLKIQPAKLEDSAVYLCVNRRTGLNTIYFGEGSWLTVV.

In its sample, this clonotype was seen many times. The rearrangement uses TRBV6-1 and TRBJ2-5, with 14 positions matching TRBD2. The V and J ends lost 7 bases and 5 bases, in that order; junction bases with no gene match: 9. The length of the CDR3 is 16 residues. The V gene's germline CDR1 is MNHNS and CDR2 SASEGT. The CDR3 coding sequence is TGTGCCAGCACCCTCGGACTAGCGGGAGGATCGGAGACCCAGTACTTC. This translates into CASTLGLAGGSETQYF.

The chain has TRBV4-1 and TRBJ1-2, with 10 positions matching TRBD1. This CDR3 comprises 17 residues. Trimming cost V 8 bases and J 5 bases; bases outside gene matches: 17. In germline, CDR1 is MGHRA, CDR2 YSYEKL. The CDR3 loop is CASCQTVRQGASYGYTF. The CDR3 DNA sequence: TGCGCCAGCTGTCAAACCGTTCGACAGGGGGCGTCTTATGGCTACACCTTC.